The source of this T cell receptor beta chain is a study of blood T cell repertoires in COVID-19. Study information: Collection of acute and convalescent COVID-19 samples took place in the United States, Italy and Spain. Nucleic acid was either cDNA or gDNA, and it came from T cells, B-cell-depleted T cells, or PBMCs.

How the authors handled the data: Estimation of nucleated cell counts was performed using reference gene primer amplification. Profiling relied on immunoSEQ multiplex PCR, and the TCRdb table lists in-frame clones only, not all of them. Clonal size and the V and J genes are those of that table, whereas D and trimming came from the DNA. The sample lists about 98,000 clones; approximately 80% were seen once. This clone turned up a few times. The source of this sequence is a man between 60 and 70 years old with active or convalescent COVID-19. Sequencing was performed on peripheral blood.

The CDR3 spells CASSDVQAGGVRETQYF. For the CDR3, the DNA is TGTGCCAGCAGTGATGTCCAGGCGGGAGGCGTGAGGGAGACCCAGTACTTC. This sequence joins TRBV2 and TRBJ2-5; TRBD2 matches at 8 bases. Looked up from germline, CDR1 is SNHLY and CDR2 is FYNNEI. The CDR3 has 17 residues. Trimming at V came to 3 bases and at J to 5 bases, leaving 14 bases not matched to a gene.